The source of this T cell receptor (beta chain) is a study of blood T cell repertoires in COVID-19. Looking at the study overall: Material from acute and convalescent COVID-19 was sourced from the United States, Italy and Spain.

The table came from immunoSEQ multiplex PCR; TCRdb's copy has only in-frame clones and leaves some out. The repertoire holds roughly 150,000 clones, with 84% as singletons. Trimming took 3 bases from V and 1 from J, leaving 7 bases between them. This CDR3 is built from 14 residues. Germline V gene lookup returns CDR1 SGHDT and CDR2 YYEEEE. V and J are TRBV5-6 and TRBJ2-2; a possible D gene is TRBD1 (5 bases). This clonotype was sampled from a woman aged 50 to 60 in a cohort sampled during active or convalescent COVID-19. Input material: peripheral blood. CDR3 sequence: CASSSTGNTGELFF. The DNA for the CDR3 is TGTGCCAGCAGCTCAACAGGGAACACCGGGGAGCTGTTTTTT.